This passage covers 18 T cell receptor beta chains from one sample sequenced in a study of read filtering for tumor transcriptome and immune sequencing. This library used about 400 ng RNA and molecular barcoded adaptors spanning alpha/delta and beta/gamma chains. From the reads, TCRdb called clonotypes with MiXCR, one entry per CDR3 protein. The table includes 85,000 or so distinct CDR3 sequences, about 12% detected once. Sequencing was performed on a population of CD138-negative cells sorted from bone marrow. The receptors were gathered from a donor aged 40 or older with multiple myeloma.

This clonotype was detected many times. The chain carries TRBV4-1 and TRBJ2-7; TRBD2 matches 11 bases. Trimming took 4 bases from V and 4 from J; bases not matched to a gene: 9. Per the germline V gene, CDR1 is MGHRA and CDR2 is YSYEKL. The CDR3 runs to 16 residues. The CDR3 is CASSPRTGTSGYEQYF. The DNA of the CDR3 is TGCGCCAGCAGCCCAAGAACCGGGACTAGCGGATACGAGCAGTACTTC.

This clonotype has a count of ten or more. J is TRBJ2-1 and V is TRBV4-1; 7 nucleotides agree with TRBD2. CDR3 length equals 16 residues. CDR1 and CDR2 from the germline V gene are MGHRA and YSYEKL. The V gene end was trimmed by 1 base and the J gene end by 2 bases; junction bases not matched to a gene: 5. The DNA for the CDR3 is TGCGCCAGCAGCCAAGCTGGGGGAGGGCCCTACAATGAGCAGTTCTTC. This codes for CASSQAGGGPYNEQFF.

This clonotype showed up many times. The chain employs TRBV20-1 and TRBJ2-1; D could derive from TRBD1 or TRBD2 (5 bases each). From germline, CDR1 is DFQATT and CDR2 SNEGSKA (reference sequence). The V end was cut by 3 bases, the J end by 6 bases, with 12 bases between. This CDR3 has 13 amino acids. For the CDR3, the DNA is TGCAGTGCTAGGAGGGTGGACACCAATGAGCAGTTCTTC. Translation gives CSARRVDTNEQFF.

This clonotype has ten or more counts. The V call is TRBV12-3 or TRBV12-4, the J call TRBJ1-4; a weak D match, TRBD1 (5 bases). Trimming took off 7 bases at V and 5 bases at J, with 11 bases between the two ends. There are 13 residues in the CDR3. For the CDR3, the DNA is TGTGCCAGCAATCCTCAGGGAAATGAAAAACTGTTTTTT. It yields the protein CASNPQGNEKLFF.

V is TRBV28 and J is TRBJ2-1; 13 bases agree with TRBD2. V lost 6 bases to trimming and J lost 4 bases; unmatched junction nucleotides: 3. This CDR3 is built from 15 residues. Germline CDR1 is MDHEN and CDR2 is SYDVKM. The CDR3 region has the DNA TGTGCCAGCAGCGGACTAGCGGGGGCGTACAATGAGCAGTTCTTC. Translating it yields CASSGLAGAYNEQFF.

This clonotype has a count of ten or more. The chain combines TRBV6-2 or TRBV6-3 with TRBJ1-1, with D possibly being TRBD1 (5 bases). The V end was cut by 8 bases, the J end by 2 bases, with 15 bases between. CDR1 is MNHEY, CDR2 SVGEGT, per germline. This CDR3 region has 14 residues. The CDR3: CASRWGIVNTEAFF. Written as DNA, the CDR3 is TGTGCCAGCCGCTGGGGCATAGTAAACACTGAAGCTTTCTTT.

In this sample, this clonotype turned up a few times. A single base separates this from a much larger clone, so it may be a read error. The chain couples TRBV6-1 to TRBJ2-1; D remains unclear. From germline, CDR1 is MNHNS and CDR2 SASEGT. The CDR3 length is 13 residues. Trimming pared 9 bases from V and 8 bases from J, leaving 17 bases between. The CDR3 is CASGEPVGYEQFF. In nucleotides, the CDR3 is TGTGCCAGTGGGGAACCGGTTGGGTATGAGCAGTTCTTC.

Notes on this clonotype: Just one base apart from a much larger clone, this may be a read error. The rearrangement uses TRBV20-1 and TRBJ2-1; D is undetermined. Per the germline V gene, CDR1 is DFQATT and CDR2 is SNEGSKA (reference sequence). The CDR3 loop spans 15 amino acids. CDR3: CSASQARSSYNGQFF. The DNA for the CDR3 is TGCAGTGCTAGTCAGGCCCGGAGCTCCTACAATGGGCAGTTCTTC.

About this clonotype itself: A far larger clone is just one base off, so this is likely a read error. The chain employs TRBV10-3 and TRBJ1-5; D remains ambiguous. This CDR3 contains 13 residues. The V gene's germline CDR1 is ENHRY and CDR2 SYGVKD. V lost 6 bases and J lost 3, with 9 bases in between. CDR3 in amino acids: CAISPVLNQPQHF. The CDR3 nucleotides read TGTGCCATCAGCCCTGTCCTCAATCAGCCCCAGCATTTT.

This clonotype has ten or more counts. This CDR3 is CASSQGGGPTDTQYF. Here the CDR3 DNA reads TGTGCCAGCAGCCAGGGGGGGGGCCCCACAGATACGCAGTATTTT. The chain links TRBV7-9 to TRBJ2-3, with D perhaps TRBD1 or TRBD2 (7 bases each). With 5 bases removed from V and 2 bases from J, the gap between germline ends came to 14 bases. There are 15 residues in the CDR3. Germline CDR1 SEHNR, CDR2 FQNEAQ (reference sequence).

This clonotype was recorded many times. This chain uses TRBV11-3 with TRBJ2-1; D is undetermined. CDR1 is SGHNT and CDR2 is YENEEA in the germline V gene. Trimming cost V 0 bases and J 5 bases, with 5 bases left between them. The CDR3 loop spans 13 amino acids. Written as DNA, the CDR3 is TGTGCCAGCAGCTTAGATCAGCACAATGAGCAGTTCTTC. The encoded protein is CASSLDQHNEQFF. The full variable domain, in which reference TRBV11-3 and TRBJ2-1 provide the parts outside the CDR3, is EAGVVQSPRYKIIEKKQPVAFWCNPISGHNTLYWYLQNLGQGPELLIRYENEEAVDDSQLPKDRFSAERLKGVDSTLKIQPAELGDSAVYLCASSLDQHNEQFFGPGTRLTVL.

This chain joins TRBV20-1 and TRBJ2-7, with 7 positions matching TRBD2. The V gene end was trimmed by 0 bases and the J gene end by 4 bases; junction bases not matched to a gene: 21. The germline CDR1 and CDR2 sequences are DFQATT and SNEGSKA (reference sequence). The CDR3 spans 19 residues. The CDR3 sequence: CSARDSRPRKRGEGYEQYF. The CDR3 DNA follows: TGCAGTGCTAGAGATTCGCGGCCCCGTAAGCGGGGTGAGGGGTACGAGCAGTACTTC.

This clonotype was picked up many times. The chain joins TRBV20-1 to TRBJ1-5; TRBD1 might be the D (6 bases). This CDR3 comprises 14 residues. The germline gives CDR1 DFQATT, CDR2 SNEGSKA (reference sequence). V lost 0 bases and J 7 bases, leaving 13 bases between the germline ends. CDR3: CSARDSQGGQPQHF. Here the CDR3 DNA reads TGCAGTGCTAGAGATTCACAGGGCGGGCAGCCCCAGCATTTT.

The chain has TRBV2 and TRBJ2-7; D perhaps matches TRBD2 (6 bases). The CDR3 runs to 15 residues. Trimming shortened V by 6 bases and J by 6 bases, and 21 bases separated the two germline ends. Per the germline V gene, CDR1 is SNHLY and CDR2 is FYNNEI. Here the CDR3 DNA reads TGTGCCAGCAGACTAGCTCCTGTTTCGACGGGCGAGCAGTACTTC. Protein product: CASRLAPVSTGEQYF.

At least ten counts were recorded for this clonotype. The genes are TRBV30 and TRBJ2-3; perhaps TRBD2 as D (5 bases). The CDR3 runs to 14 residues. Germline V lookup: CDR1 GTSNPN, CDR2 SVGIG (reference sequence). V was clipped by 1 base and J by 4 bases, with 12 bases between them. CDR3 region: CAWSGGSEADTQYF. CDR3 DNA: TGTGCCTGGAGTGGTGGGTCGGAGGCAGATACGCAGTATTTT. Drawing the rest from reference TRBV30 and TRBJ2-3, the complete variable domain is SQTIHQWPATLVQPVGSPLSLECTVEGTSNPNLYWYRQAAGRGLQLLFYSVGIGQISSEVPQNLSASRPQDRQFILSSKKLLLSDSGFYLCAWSGGSEADTQYFGPGTRLTVL.

This clonotype was observed a few times. Being one base from a much bigger clone, this may be a read error. The chain combines TRBV4-1 with TRBJ1-1; TRBD1 agrees at 10 bases. The CDR3 loop spans 14 amino acids. J gave up 7 bases and V 5 bases, and 7 bases lay outside the gene matches. Per germline, CDR1 MGHRA and CDR2 YSYEKL. The CDR3 nucleotides read TGCGCCAGCAGCACTCGGACAGGGGGGGATGAAGCTTTCTTT. The encoded protein is CASSTRTGGDEAFF.

This clonotype was counted ten times or more. The V and J genes are TRBV7-8 and TRBJ1-1, with D unclear. Germline CDR1 and CDR2: SGHVS and FQNEAQ. This CDR3 region has 15 residues. The V and J ends lost 2 bases and 1 base respectively, with 11 bases between them. DNA of the CDR3: TGTGCCAGCAGCTTAAGGGCTTATGCGAACACTGAAGCTTTCTTT. Its protein product is CASSLRAYANTEAFF.

This clonotype was counted ten times or more. V gene TRBV5-1 combines with J gene TRBJ2-2; the D call may be TRBD1 or TRBD2 (6 bases each). Germline values: CDR1 SGHRS, CDR2 YFSETQ. CDR3 length: 16 amino acids. The V and J ends lost 4 bases and 4 bases respectively, with 17 bases between them. CDR3 DNA sequence: TGCGCCAGCAGCGGAGGGGGTCTGGCTAGCACCGGGGAGCTGTTTTTT. Its translation: CASSGGGLASTGELFF.